This is a list of T cell receptor beta chains from one sample in a study of shared clonotypes between healthy human individuals. Generated by immunoSEQ multiplex PCR, the TCRdb table keeps only in-frame clones and is missing some. The table includes roughly 2.5 million clones, 85% to 95% detected once. Sequencing was done on a sample of naive CD4+ T cells sorted from blood. These receptors originate from a man younger than 35 in good health. The CDR3 runs from the conserved cysteine through the conserved F or W. D genes are given only for firm matches. Clone size is shown for a subset of rows, as once, few, many or a class of expanded clone.

. | TRBJ1-4 | TRBV4-3 | . | TGCGCCAGCAGCCAAGATTTTCGGGGTGAAAAACTGTTTTTT | CASSQDFRGEKLFF
. | TRBJ2-4 | TRBV10-3 | . | TGTGCCATCAGTGAGTCAGAGATTATACTAGCCAAAAACATTCAGTACTTC | CAISESEIILAKNIQYF
. | TRBJ1-1 | TRBV5-1 | once | TGCGCCAGCAGCTTGGAGGCACGGGAGAACACTGAAGCTTTCTTT | CASSLEARENTEAFF
. | TRBJ2-3 | TRBV10-1 | . | TGCGCCAGCAGTGAGTCGAGTAGCAACACAGATACGCAGTATTTT | CASSESSSNTDTQYF
. | TRBJ2-7 | TRBV23-1 | . | TGCGCCCAAGCGGTGGGGCGGGTGCCCTCCTACGAGCAGTACTTC | CAQAVGRVPSYEQYF
. | TRBJ2-3 | TRBV29-1 | . | TGCAGCTCACTCCCGAGCGGCACAGATACGCAGTATTTT | CSSLPSGTDTQYF
. | TRBJ2-1 | TRBV18 | . | TGTGCCAGCTCACCTTTCTTTCAGGGGAGCTCCTACAATGAGCAGTTCTTC | CASSPFFQGSSYNEQFF
TRBD1 | TRBJ1-4 | TRBV30 | . | TGTGCCTGGAGCCGGGGACAGGTTAATGAAAAACTGTTTTTT | CAWSRGQVNEKLFF
TRBD2 | TRBJ2-7 | TRBV18 | . | TGTGCCAGCTCACTGACTAGCGAATCGTACGAGCAGTACTTC | CASSLTSESYEQYF
TRBD2 | TRBJ2-5 | TRBV5-1 | . | TGCGCCAGCAGCCGTACCCTAGCGGGGGCCCAAGAGACCCAGTACTTC | CASSRTLAGAQETQYF
. | TRBJ1-5 | TRBV4-1 | . | TGCGCCAGCAGTCAAGACCGGGCCCGCAATCAGCCCCAGCATTTT | CASSQDRARNQPQHF
. | TRBJ2-1 | TRBV4-3 | . | TGCGCCAGCAGCCAAGACAACTGGCCCTACAATGAGCAGTTCTTC | CASSQDNWPYNEQFF
. | TRBJ2-3 | TRBV5-1 | . | TGCGCCAGCAGCTGGACGGAGGTCCAAGGTGGCACAGATACGCAGTATTTT | CASSWTEVQGGTDTQYF
. | TRBJ2-1 | TRBV18 | . | TGTGCCAGCTCACTCAGGGGCGACTCCTACAATGAGCAGTTCTTC | CASSLRGDSYNEQFF
. | TRBJ2-7 | TRBV10-1 | . | TGCGCCAGCAGTGACGAGACCGAGCAGTACTTC | CASSDETEQYF
. | TRBJ2-5 | TRBV18 | . | TGTGCCAGCTCACTCCAACGTTGGGAGACCCAGTACTTC | CASSLQRWETQYF
. | TRBJ2-3 | TRBV14 | . | TGTGCCAGCAGCCAAGCCAGTCTCACAGATACGCAGTATTTT | CASSQASLTDTQYF
TRBD1 | TRBJ1-4 | TRBV6-5 | . | TGTGCCAGCAGTAACAGGGGGCGCGATGAAAAACTGTTTTTT | CASSNRGRDEKLFF
TRBD1 | TRBJ2-7 | TRBV9 | . | TGTGCCAGCAGCGAGCGGGACAGGGGTTTTGACGAGCAGTACTTC | CASSERDRGFDEQYF
. | TRBJ2-2 | TRBV7-2 | once | TGTGCCAGCAGCTTGGGTCCGTACAGGGCTACCGGGGAGCTGTTTTTT | CASSLGPYRATGELFF
. | TRBJ2-7 | TRBV4-1 | few | TGCGCCAGCAGCCAAGGAGGGGAATTAGCCTACGAGCAGTACTTC | CASSQGGELAYEQYF
. | TRBJ2-7 | TRBV6-5 | . | TGTGCCAGCAGTTACCTTCCGACCTCCTACGAGCAGTACTTC | CASSYLPTSYEQYF
TRBD2 | TRBJ2-5 | TRBV5-1 | . | TGCGCCAGCAGCTTGCTTGGCGGGGGGGCACGAGAGACCCAGTACTTC | CASSLLGGGARETQYF
. | TRBJ1-2 | TRBV7-8 | . | TGTGCCAGCAGCGACTTAAACTTCTCGGGAGGCTACACCTTC | CASSDLNFSGGYTF
TRBD1 | TRBJ2-5 | TRBV6-5 | . | TGTGCCAGCAGTTACTCCCTCGGACAGGGAGAGACCCAGTACTTC | CASSYSLGQGETQYF
. | TRBJ1-2 | TRBV10-3 | . | TGTGCCATCAGTGTCGGGACGGACTATGGCTACACCTTC | CAISVGTDYGYTF
. | TRBJ2-1 | TRBV18 | . | TGTGCCAGCTCACCACCTTTGAGCTCCTACAATGAGCAGTTCTTC | CASSPPLSSYNEQFF
. | TRBJ1-3 | TRBV11-2 | . | TGTGCCAGCAGCCCACGCGGACCTGGAAACACCATATATTTT | CASSPRGPGNTIYF
. | TRBJ1-1 | TRBV5-1 | once | TGCGCCAGCAGTAGTGGGTCCTCGGGGACTGAAGCTTTCTTT | CASSSGSSGTEAFF
TRBD1 | TRBJ1-1 | TRBV30 | few | TGTGCCTGGAGTAGCGGAGACAGGGGGTTATTGAACACTGAAGCTTTCTTT | CAWSSGDRGLLNTEAFF
. | TRBJ1-4 | TRBV4-1 | . | TGCGCCAGCAGCCAAGATTTTGGCAGGGCTAATGAAAAACTGTTTTTT | CASSQDFGRANEKLFF
. | TRBJ2-7 | TRBV7-2 | . | TGTGCCAGCAGCTTAGTGGCGGGTTCCTACGAGCAGTACTTC | CASSLVAGSYEQYF